These T cell receptor beta chains were read from a single sample in a study of shared clonotypes between healthy human individuals. Assay used: immunoSEQ multiplex PCR; TCRdb lists only in-frame clones, some missing. Among roughly 850,000 clones listed, just over 95% were seen once. Input material: naive CD8+ T cells sorted from blood. The receptor set was obtained from a young man in good health. The CDR3 runs from the conserved cysteine through the conserved F or W. Fields, in order: CDR3 length, V gene, J gene, clone size, D gene, CDR3 DNA, CDR3 protein. A D gene is named only where the DNA matches it firmly. Clone size is shown for a subset of rows, as once, few, many or a class of expanded clone.

12	TRBV11-2	TRBJ1-2	-	-	TGTGCCAGCAGCTACGGGACGGATGGCTACACCTTC	CASSYGTDGYTF
15	TRBV9	TRBJ2-7	-	TRBD1	TGTGCCAGCAGCGCTTCCGGGACAGGACCCTACGAGCAGTACTTC	CASSASGTGPYEQYF
13	TRBV29-1	TRBJ2-1	-	TRBD2	TGCAGCGGGGGACTAGCGGGATACAATGAGCAGTTCTTC	CSGGLAGYNEQFF
13	TRBV11-2	TRBJ2-1	-	-	TGTGCCAGCAGCTTATTCGGGGACAATGAGCAGTTCTTC	CASSLFGDNEQFF
15	TRBV11-2	TRBJ1-1	-	-	TGTGCCAGCAGCAGCTTGGGGGGCTGGAACACTGAAGCTTTCTTT	CASSSLGGWNTEAFF
13	TRBV29-1	TRBJ2-7	once	-	TGCAGCGTCGGCTTCGGAACTCCCTACGAGCAGTACTTC	CSVGFGTPYEQYF
14	TRBV2	TRBJ2-5	-	-	TGTGCCAGCAGAGAACCCGACGGACAAGAGACCCAGTACTTC	CASREPDGQETQYF
15	TRBV15	TRBJ2-1	-	TRBD1	TGTGCCACCAGCCAAGACAGGGGGCTCGTCAATGAGCAGTTCTTC	CATSQDRGLVNEQFF
19	TRBV7-6	TRBJ2-6	-	-	TGTGCCAGCAGCTTAGATAGCAGGACATTAAGCTCTGGGGCCAACGTCCTGACTTTC	CASSLDSRTLSSGANVLTF
15	TRBV28	TRBJ1-2	-	-	TGTGCCAGCAGCCATTATACGGGAGGGTTGAAGGGCTACACCTTC	CASSHYTGGLKGYTF
16	TRBV28	TRBJ2-7	-	TRBD1	TGTGCCAGCAGCCCGAGGGGGACAGGGGGCTCCTACGAGCAGTACTTC	CASSPRGTGGSYEQYF
13	TRBV7-9	TRBJ2-2	-	-	TGTGCCAGCAGACCAGGGATGATCGGGGAGCTGTTTTTT	CASRPGMIGELFF
13	TRBV29-1	TRBJ2-1	-	-	TGCAGCGCAGGGACATCGAACTACAATGAGCAGTTCTTC	CSAGTSNYNEQFF
15	TRBV6-1	TRBJ2-7	-	TRBD1	TGTGCCAGCAGTGAACGAGACAGGGCCGGCTACGAGCAGTACTTC	CASSERDRAGYEQYF
15	TRBV11-2	TRBJ2-5	-	TRBD1	TGTGCCAGCAGCTTTTATCAGGGGGACGGCGAGACCCAGTACTTC	CASSFYQGDGETQYF
12	TRBV11-2	TRBJ2-7	once	-	TGTGCCAGCAGCAGACTAGGTTTCGAGCAGTACTTC	CASSRLGFEQYF
15	TRBV18	TRBJ2-1	-	TRBD1	TGTGCCAGCTCACCGAAGGACAGGGTACGCAATGAGCAGTTCTTC	CASSPKDRVRNEQFF
13	TRBV9	TRBJ2-7	-	-	TGTGCCAGCAGCGTAGATATATCCTACGAGCAGTACTTC	CASSVDISYEQYF
14	TRBV28	TRBJ2-7	once	-	TGTGCCAGCAGTTCACAGGGAGCCCACTACGAGCAGTACTTC	CASSSQGAHYEQYF
14	TRBV13	TRBJ2-7	-	TRBD2	TGTGCCAGCAGTACTACCAGCGGGAGTTACGAGCAGTACTTC	CASSTTSGSYEQYF
16	TRBV11-2	TRBJ1-1	-	-	TGTGCCAGCAGCCCCCGGGGGGGGCGGGTGAACACTGAAGCTTTCTTT	CASSPRGGRVNTEAFF
14	TRBV5-1	TRBJ1-1	-	-	TGCGCCAGCAGCTCCACCGGGACACTCCTAGGAGCTTTCTTT	CASSSTGTLLGAFF
13	TRBV28	TRBJ2-7	-	-	TGTGCCAGCAGTTTCTTGCAGTCACACGAGCAGTACTTC	CASSFLQSHEQYF
16	TRBV6-5	TRBJ1-2	-	-	TGTGCCAGCAGTTACTCACCCATTGCGGGGGGCGACGGCTACACCTTC	CASSYSPIAGGDGYTF
12	TRBV6-5	TRBJ2-1	-	-	TGTGCCAGCAGTTACAATGGGTATGAGCAGTTCTTC	CASSYNGYEQFF
16	TRBV2	TRBJ2-3	-	TRBD2	TGTGCCAGCAGTGAAAGACTAGCGGGGGTAACAGATACGCAGTATTTT	CASSERLAGVTDTQYF
18	TRBV27	TRBJ1-1	-	-	TGTGCCAGCAGGACCCGTAAGACCGAAGGTCAACGACGAACTGAAGCTTTCTTT	CASRTRKTEGQRRTEAFF
16	TRBV14	TRBJ2-5	-	TRBD2	TGTGCCAGCAGCCAAGACACACTAGCGGGAGGAGAGACCCAGTACTTC	CASSQDTLAGGETQYF
16	TRBV7-9	TRBJ2-1	-	TRBD2	TGTGCCAGCAGCTTTACTAGCGGGGGGCGAGGGAATGAGCAGTTCTTC	CASSFTSGGRGNEQFF
17	TRBV19	TRBJ1-2	-	TRBD1	TGTGCCAGTAGTCCCTACGCCGGGACAGATTCTAACTATGGCTACACCTTC	CASSPYAGTDSNYGYTF
16	TRBV4-3	TRBJ2-7	-	TRBD2	TGCGCCAGCAGCCAAGGGACTAGCGGGGCTACCTACGAGCAGTACTTC	CASSQGTSGATYEQYF
16	TRBV2	TRBJ2-7	-	TRBD2	TGTGCCAGCAGCGGGCGAACTAGCGGGAGATCCGGCGAGCAGTACTTC	CASSGRTSGRSGEQYF
11	TRBV20-1	TRBJ1-1	-	-	TGCAGTGCTAGGGAAAATCCTGAAGCTTTCTTT	CSARENPEAFF
13	TRBV6-1	TRBJ2-7	-	-	TGTGCCAGCAGTGAATTGGGGAGCCACGAGCAGTACTTC	CASSELGSHEQYF
16	TRBV5-6	TRBJ1-5	-	-	TGTGCCAGCAGCTTACAGGCAGCAAGGGTTCGACAGCCCCAGCATTTT	CASSLQAARVRQPQHF
19	TRBV14	TRBJ2-1	-	TRBD2	TGTGCCAGCAGCCCATTAGTACTAGCGGGAGGAGAGTCCTACAATGAGCAGTTCTTC	CASSPLVLAGGESYNEQFF
11	TRBV29-1	TRBJ2-1	-	-	TGCAGCGTTGAAGATGGGAGCGGGCAGTTCTTC	CSVEDGSGQFF